The 6 T cell receptor beta chains below come from one sample, sequenced in a study of blood T cell repertoires in COVID-19. Sequencing used immunoSEQ multiplex PCR; TCRdb keeps in-frame clones, though not all of them. Here the sample spans approximately 54,000 clones, 80% to 90% being singletons. The sequenced material came from peripheral blood. The source is a man in his fifties or sixties with acute or convalescent COVID-19.

This clone was observed once. This chain links TRBV6-5 with TRBJ1-1; D is perhaps TRBD1 (5 bases). Germline assignment: CDR1 MNHEY and CDR2 SVGAGI. This CDR3 region has 11 residues. V dropped 7 bases and J dropped 11 bases, with 14 bases sitting between them. CDR3 in amino acids: CASNLGGSAFF. In DNA, the CDR3 is TGTGCCAGCAACTTGGGGGGGAGTGCTTTCTTT.

The table lists this clone with a few counts. The chain recombines TRBV3-1 (or the pseudogene TRBV3-2) with TRBJ1-3, with 7 bases identical to TRBD1. Germline assignment: CDR1 LGHDT and CDR2 YNNKEL (reference sequence). The CDR3 is made up of 14 amino acids. J was trimmed by 6 bases and V by 1 base; bases with no gene match: 3. In DNA form, the CDR3 reads TGTGCCAGCAGCCAAGCCGGGACAGTAAACACCATATATTTT. This codes for CASSQAGTVNTIYF.

This clone appeared a single time. This chain links TRBV7-3 with TRBJ2-5, with 8 bases lining up with TRBD2. Unmatched junction bases numbered 6, after V lost 5 bases and J lost 1 base. The CDR3 runs to 15 residues. The germline V gene has CDR1 SGHTA and CDR2 FQGTGA. Written as DNA, the CDR3 is TGTGCCAGCAGCAGTACCGGGACTAGCCAAGAGACCCAGTACTTC. Its protein product is CASSSTGTSQETQYF. Supplemented by reference TRBV7-3 and TRBJ2-5, the full variable domain reads GAGVSQTPSNKVTEKGKYVELRCDPISGHTALYWYRQSLGQGPEFLIYFQGTGAADDSGLPNDRFFAVRPEGSVSTLKIQRTERGDSAVYLCASSSTGTSQETQYFGPGTRLLVL.

The CDR3 bases are TGCGCCAGCAGCCAACGCTCTTCCGCGGTGACAGGGGGTCCCTACAATGAGCAGTTCTTC. This gives the protein CASSQRSSAVTGGPYNEQFF. The rearrangement links TRBV4-1 to TRBJ2-1, with TRBD1 matching over 9 bases. V shed 2 bases and J 2 bases; nucleotides not matched to a gene: 16. The germline V gene has CDR1 MGHRA and CDR2 YSYEKL. The CDR3 is 20 amino acids.

The rearrangement links TRBV7-3 to TRBJ1-2; 10 positions agree with TRBD1. Per the germline V gene, CDR1 is SGHTA and CDR2 is FQGTGA. CDR3 length: 14 amino acids. The junction had 4 bases not matched to a gene; V was cut back by 5 bases and J by 4 bases. The CDR3 loop is CASSPTGGPYGYTF. The CDR3 nucleotides are TGTGCCAGCAGCCCGACAGGGGGCCCCTATGGCTACACCTTC.

The CDR3, as DNA: TGTGCCAGCAGTGTGGGCCTAAAAAGACAGATTAATCAGCCCCAGCATTTT. The encoded protein is CASSVGLKRQINQPQHF. V is TRBV2 and J is TRBJ1-5, with D perhaps matching TRBD1 (5 bases). V lost 4 bases and J lost 4, with 20 bases in between. Germline CDR1 reads SNHLY; CDR2 reads FYNNEI. This CDR3 has 17 residues.